This T cell receptor beta chain appears in the sequencing data of a study of blood T cell repertoires in COVID-19. Turning to the study itself: The United States, Italy and Spain were the sources of the acute and convalescent COVID-19 samples.

The ends were cut back, 5 bases at V and 3 bases at J, with 13 bases in the middle. The germline V gene has CDR1 SGHTA and CDR2 FQGNSA. CDR3 length equals 15 residues. Profiling relied on immunoSEQ multiplex PCR, and the TCRdb table lists in-frame clones only, not all of them. Of 150,000 to 190,000 clones listed, under 85% are singletons. Sequencing input: peripheral blood. The sequence derives from a woman aged 80 or older with acute or convalescent COVID-19. The genes are TRBV7-2 and TRBJ2-2; possibly TRBD2 for D (5 bases). The CDR3 loop reads CASSPRGLYTGELFF. In DNA form, the CDR3 reads TGTGCCAGCAGCCCTCGCGGGCTGTACACCGGGGAGCTGTTTTTT.